This T cell receptor (beta chain) comes out of a study of blood T cell repertoires in COVID-19. On the study more broadly: Spain, Italy and the United States supplied samples that represented acute and convalescent COVID-19.

Germline assignment: CDR1 KGHDR and CDR2 SFDVKD. V was shortened by 5 bases and J by 11 bases, with 9 bases between the two germline ends. CDR3 size: 11 residues. Assay used: immunoSEQ multiplex PCR; TCRdb lists only in-frame clones, some missing. Among 27,000 or so clones listed, about 91% were seen once. The chain uses TRBV24-1 and TRBJ2-1, with TRBD2 as a possible D gene (5 bases). The sample consisted of peripheral blood. The receptor's source is a human donor with active COVID-19. The donor label of this sample is uncertain. The CDR3 loop reads CATSAGSQQFF. CDR3 DNA sequence: TGTGCCACCAGTGCGGGGAGTCAGCAGTTCTTC.